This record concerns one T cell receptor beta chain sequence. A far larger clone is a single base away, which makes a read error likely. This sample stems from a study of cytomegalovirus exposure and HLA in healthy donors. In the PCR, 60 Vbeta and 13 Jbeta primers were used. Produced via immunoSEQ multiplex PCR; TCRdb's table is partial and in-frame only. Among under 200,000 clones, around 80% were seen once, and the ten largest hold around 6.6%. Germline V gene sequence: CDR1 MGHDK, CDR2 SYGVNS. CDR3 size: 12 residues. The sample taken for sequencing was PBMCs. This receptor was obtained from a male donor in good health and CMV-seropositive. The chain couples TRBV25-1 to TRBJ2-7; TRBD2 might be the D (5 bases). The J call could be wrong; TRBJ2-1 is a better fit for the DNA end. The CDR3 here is CASGRNPYEQFF. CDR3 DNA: TGTGCCAGCGGGAGAAACCCCTACGAGCAGTTCTTC.